This is a list of T cell receptor beta chains from one sample in a study of lymphopenia after photon versus proton radiotherapy. Clones were sequenced by immunoSEQ multiplex PCR, and TCRdb holds only the in-frame ones, with some missing. The table includes tens of thousands of clones, about 91% detected once. Sequences were derived from peripheral blood, sampled from a patient treated with proton-based radiotherapy. The receptors come from an older woman with pancreatic cancer. Some clones in this sample may be carry-over from other donors' samples. CDR3s include the opening cysteine and the closing phenylalanine or tryptophan. Fields, in order: clone size, D gene, J gene, V gene, CDR3 DNA, CDR3 protein. A D gene is named only where the DNA matches it firmly. Clone size, where shown, is once, few, many, or a class for clones that have expanded.

clone size: NA; D gene: TRBD1; J gene: TRBJ1-1; V gene: TRBV5-1; CDR3 DNA: TGCGCCAGCAGCTTGGGTGAGACAGGGCCCTCCGGAGGCGTTAGAGCTTTCTTT; CDR3 protein: CASSLGETGPSGGVRAFF
clone size: NA; D gene: TRBD2; J gene: TRBJ2-1; V gene: TRBV27; CDR3 DNA: TGTGCCAGCAGTTTGGCTAGCGGGGAGCAGTTCTTC; CDR3 protein: CASSLASGEQFF
clone size: NA; D gene: NA; J gene: TRBJ1-1; V gene: TRBV28; CDR3 DNA: TGTGCCAGCCGATCCGGACAGATCGTCAACACTGAAGCTTTCTTT; CDR3 protein: CASRSGQIVNTEAFF
clone size: NA; D gene: TRBD1; J gene: TRBJ1-5; V gene: TRBV28; CDR3 DNA: TGTGCCAGCAGAGGACAGGGCATGCAGCCCCAGCATTTT; CDR3 protein: CASRGQGMQPQHF
clone size: NA; D gene: TRBD1; J gene: TRBJ2-5; V gene: TRBV6-6; CDR3 DNA: TGTGCCAGCAGTTACGGGACAGCTAGCGAGACCCAGTACTTC; CDR3 protein: CASSYGTASETQYF
clone size: NA; D gene: NA; J gene: TRBJ1-1; V gene: TRBV9; CDR3 DNA: TGTGCCAGCAGCGTAGATTCAGGGGACTACGCTTTCTTT; CDR3 protein: CASSVDSGDYAFF
clone size: NA; D gene: TRBD1; J gene: TRBJ1-1; V gene: TRBV25-1; CDR3 DNA: TGTGCCAGCAGTGCCGATTACAGGGGCACTGAAGCTTTCTTT; CDR3 protein: CASSADYRGTEAFF
clone size: NA; D gene: NA; J gene: TRBJ2-1; V gene: TRBV28; CDR3 DNA: TGTGCCAGCAGTTTACGGCGGGAATGGAATGAGCAGTTCTTC; CDR3 protein: CASSLRREWNEQFF
clone size: NA; D gene: TRBD2; J gene: TRBJ2-3; V gene: TRBV5-1; CDR3 DNA: TGCGCCAGCAGCTTTGCTCTAGCGGGAGGGCCGGATACGCAGTATTTT; CDR3 protein: CASSFALAGGPDTQYF
clone size: NA; D gene: TRBD1; J gene: TRBJ2-2; V gene: TRBV5-1; CDR3 DNA: TGCGCCAGCAGCTTGGTGGGACAGGGGGCAACCGGGGAGCTGTTTTTT; CDR3 protein: CASSLVGQGATGELFF
clone size: NA; D gene: NA; J gene: TRBJ1-4; V gene: TRBV18; CDR3 DNA: TGTGCCAGCTCACCACAGGGGTCTAATGAAAAACTGTTTTTT; CDR3 protein: CASSPQGSNEKLFF
clone size: once; D gene: NA; J gene: TRBJ1-3; V gene: TRBV30; CDR3 DNA: TGTGCCTGGAGTTCGGGATTCTCCCTTACTGGAAACACCATATATTTT; CDR3 protein: CAWSSGFSLTGNTIYF
clone size: NA; D gene: NA; J gene: TRBJ2-7; V gene: TRBV6-5; CDR3 DNA: TGTGCCAGCAGTTACTCCCGGTCAAACTACGAGCAGTACTTC; CDR3 protein: CASSYSRSNYEQYF
clone size: NA; D gene: NA; J gene: TRBJ2-5; V gene: TRBV7-2; CDR3 DNA: TGTGCCAGCAGCTTAACAAGTCGGGAGACCCAGTACTTC; CDR3 protein: CASSLTSRETQYF
clone size: NA; D gene: TRBD1; J gene: TRBJ1-5; V gene: TRBV28; CDR3 DNA: TGTGCCAGCAGACGAAGACAGGGAGGGAACCAGCCCCAGCATTTT; CDR3 protein: CASRRRQGGNQPQHF
clone size: NA; D gene: NA; J gene: TRBJ1-1; V gene: TRBV10-1; CDR3 DNA: TGCGCCAGCAGTGAGGGACGGGCGAACACTGAAGCTTTCTTT; CDR3 protein: CASSEGRANTEAFF
clone size: NA; D gene: TRBD2; J gene: TRBJ2-3; V gene: TRBV5-4; CDR3 DNA: TGTGCCAGCAGCTTGCCACTAGCGGATACGCAGTATTTT; CDR3 protein: CASSLPLADTQYF
clone size: NA; D gene: TRBD1; J gene: TRBJ2-5; V gene: TRBV6-6; CDR3 DNA: TGTGCCAGCAGCGGGACAGGGAAAGAGACCCAGTACTTC; CDR3 protein: CASSGTGKETQYF
clone size: NA; D gene: NA; J gene: TRBJ2-1; V gene: TRBV7-3; CDR3 DNA: TGTGCCAGCAGCTTTGCCGGGTCCGATGAGCAGTTCTTC; CDR3 protein: CASSFAGSDEQFF
clone size: NA; D gene: TRBD1; J gene: TRBJ2-1; V gene: TRBV5-1; CDR3 DNA: TGCGCCAGTTCACGGGACAGACTCTACAATGAGCAGTTCTTC; CDR3 protein: CASSRDRLYNEQFF
clone size: NA; D gene: NA; J gene: TRBJ2-7; V gene: TRBV9; CDR3 DNA: TGTGCCAGCAGCGTATTCCCAGACAGCCACCTCTACGAGCAGTACTTC; CDR3 protein: CASSVFPDSHLYEQYF
clone size: NA; D gene: TRBD1; J gene: TRBJ2-1; V gene: TRBV5-5; CDR3 DNA: TGTGCCAGCAGCTTAGAGGGGACAGTTCTATACAATGAGCAGTTCTTC; CDR3 protein: CASSLEGTVLYNEQFF
clone size: NA; D gene: NA; J gene: TRBJ2-7; V gene: TRBV19; CDR3 DNA: TGTGCCAGTAGTGTAGAGCGGATGTCCTACGAGCAGTACTTC; CDR3 protein: CASSVERMSYEQYF
clone size: NA; D gene: NA; J gene: TRBJ1-1; V gene: TRBV23-1; CDR3 DNA: TGCGCCAGCCCCCGAGGGGGGCCCCCCCCCGGTGGAACTGAAGCTTTCTTT; CDR3 protein: CASPRGGPPPGGTEAFF
clone size: NA; D gene: TRBD1; J gene: TRBJ2-1; V gene: TRBV18; CDR3 DNA: TGTGCCAGCTCACAGTACGGGACAGTAAACAATGAGCAGTTCTTC; CDR3 protein: CASSQYGTVNNEQFF
clone size: NA; D gene: NA; J gene: TRBJ2-2; V gene: TRBV21-1; CDR3 DNA: TGTGCCAGCAGCCCACGCGAGTGGTGGACAGGGGTTACCGGGGAGCTGTTTTTT; CDR3 protein: CASSPREWWTGVTGELFF
clone size: NA; D gene: TRBD2; J gene: TRBJ2-7; V gene: TRBV7-9; CDR3 DNA: TGTGCCAGCAGCTTAGGGGGACTAGCCATCTACGAGCAGTACTTC; CDR3 protein: CASSLGGLAIYEQYF
clone size: once; D gene: NA; J gene: TRBJ1-4; V gene: TRBV7-9; CDR3 DNA: TGTGCCAGCAGCTTCGGTGTGACTAATGAAAAACTGTTTTTT; CDR3 protein: CASSFGVTNEKLFF